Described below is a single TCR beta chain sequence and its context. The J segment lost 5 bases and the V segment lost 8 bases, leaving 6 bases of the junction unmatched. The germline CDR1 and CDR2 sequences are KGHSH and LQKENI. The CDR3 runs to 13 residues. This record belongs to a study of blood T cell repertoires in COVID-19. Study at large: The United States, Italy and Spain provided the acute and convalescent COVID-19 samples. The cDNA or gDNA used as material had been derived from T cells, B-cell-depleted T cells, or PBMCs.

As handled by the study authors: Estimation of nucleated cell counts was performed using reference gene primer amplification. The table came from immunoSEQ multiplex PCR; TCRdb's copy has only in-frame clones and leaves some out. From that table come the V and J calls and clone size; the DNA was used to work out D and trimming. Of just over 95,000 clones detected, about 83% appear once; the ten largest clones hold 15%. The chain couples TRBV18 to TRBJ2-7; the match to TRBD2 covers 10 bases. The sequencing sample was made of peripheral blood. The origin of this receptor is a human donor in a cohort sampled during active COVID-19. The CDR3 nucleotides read TGTGCCAGCCACAAGCGGGGGGGCCACGAGCAGTACTTC. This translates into CASHKRGGHEQYF. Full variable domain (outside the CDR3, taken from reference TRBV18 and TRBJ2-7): NAGVMQNPRHLVRRRGQEARLRCSPMKGHSHVYWYRQLPEEGLKFMVYLQKENIIDESGMPKERFSAEFPKEGPSILRIQQVVRGDSAAYFCASHKRGGHEQYFGPGTRLTVT.